This T cell receptor (beta chain) came from a study of shared clonotypes between healthy human individuals. Using immunoSEQ multiplex PCR, the repertoire was profiled, and TCRdb retains in-frame clones only, with some absent. The table records fewer than 650,000 clones, roughly 79% of them present only once. CDR3 size: 16 residues. In germline, CDR1 is MDHEN, CDR2 SYDVKM. Trimming removed 5 bases from V and 2 bases from J, with 19 bases in between. The TCR was taken from a woman aged 40 to 50 in good health. Some clones in this sample may be carry-over from other donors' samples. The sample taken for sequencing was PBMCs. The chain uses TRBV28 and TRBJ2-7; possibly TRBD2 for D (5 bases). The CDR3 spells CASSLVLPSGAYEQYF. In DNA, the CDR3 is TGTGCCAGCAGTCTGGTGCTCCCATCCGGGGCCTACGAGCAGTACTTC.